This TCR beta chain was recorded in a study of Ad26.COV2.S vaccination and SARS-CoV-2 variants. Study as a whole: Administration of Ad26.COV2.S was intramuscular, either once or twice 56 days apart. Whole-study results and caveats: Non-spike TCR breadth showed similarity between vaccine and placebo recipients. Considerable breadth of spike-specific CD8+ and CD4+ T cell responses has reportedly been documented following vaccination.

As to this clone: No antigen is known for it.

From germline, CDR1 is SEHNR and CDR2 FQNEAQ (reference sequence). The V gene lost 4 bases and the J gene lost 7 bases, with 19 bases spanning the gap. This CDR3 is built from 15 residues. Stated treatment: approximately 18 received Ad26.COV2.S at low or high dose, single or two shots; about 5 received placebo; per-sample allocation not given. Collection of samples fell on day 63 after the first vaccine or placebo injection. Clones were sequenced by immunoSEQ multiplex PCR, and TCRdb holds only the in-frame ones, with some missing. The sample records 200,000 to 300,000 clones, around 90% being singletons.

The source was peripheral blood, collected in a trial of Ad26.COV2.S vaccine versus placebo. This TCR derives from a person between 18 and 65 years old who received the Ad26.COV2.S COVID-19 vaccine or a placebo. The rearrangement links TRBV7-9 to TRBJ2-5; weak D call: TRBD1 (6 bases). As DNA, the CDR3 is TGTGCCAGCAGCTCTCCGGGACATGGTCTGGGGACCCAGTACTTC. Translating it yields CASSSPGHGLGTQYF. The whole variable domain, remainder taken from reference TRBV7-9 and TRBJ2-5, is DTGVSQNPRHKITKRGQNVTFRCDPISEHNRLYWYRQTLGQGPEFLTYFQNEAQLEKSRLLSDRFSAERPKGSFSTLEIQRTEQGDSAMYLCASSSPGHGLGTQYFGPGTRLLVL.